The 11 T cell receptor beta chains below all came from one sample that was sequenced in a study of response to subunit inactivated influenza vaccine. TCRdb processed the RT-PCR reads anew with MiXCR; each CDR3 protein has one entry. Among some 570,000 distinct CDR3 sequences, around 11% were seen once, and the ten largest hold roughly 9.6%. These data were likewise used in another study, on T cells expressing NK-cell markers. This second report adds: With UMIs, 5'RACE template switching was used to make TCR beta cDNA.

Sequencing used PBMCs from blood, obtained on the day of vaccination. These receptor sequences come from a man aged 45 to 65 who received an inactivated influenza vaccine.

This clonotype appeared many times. DNA for the CDR3: TGTGCCAGCAGCCTGACAGGGGATTCACCCCTCCACTTT. It translates to CASSLTGDSPLHF. The chain combines TRBV25-1 with TRBJ1-6; 8 bases match TRBD1. The CDR3 is 13 amino acids. Germline V gives CDR1 MGHDK, CDR2 SYGVNS. With V trimmed by 6 bases and J by 8 bases, 3 bases remained unmatched.

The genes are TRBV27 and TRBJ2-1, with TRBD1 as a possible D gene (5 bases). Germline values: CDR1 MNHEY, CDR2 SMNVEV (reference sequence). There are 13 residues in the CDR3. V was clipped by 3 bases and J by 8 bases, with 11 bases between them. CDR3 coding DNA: TGTGCCAGCAGTTTCTTCTCGACAGATGAGCAGTTCTTC. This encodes CASSFFSTDEQFF.

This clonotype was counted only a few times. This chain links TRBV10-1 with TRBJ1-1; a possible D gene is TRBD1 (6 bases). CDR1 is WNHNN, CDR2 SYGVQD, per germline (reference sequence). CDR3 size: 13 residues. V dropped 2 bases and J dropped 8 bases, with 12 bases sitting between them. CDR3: CASSEQSGAEAFF. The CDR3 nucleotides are TGCGCCAGCAGTGAGCAATCGGGGGCGGAAGCTTTCTTT.

The CDR3 region is CASSLVQGPGSPLHF. The CDR3 DNA reads as TGTGCCAGCAGCTTAGTCCAGGGGCCCGGTTCACCCCTCCACTTT. The chain carries TRBV7-2 and TRBJ1-6; perhaps TRBD1 as D (6 bases). Deletions cut 1 base from V and 9 bases from J, with 13 bases between. This CDR3 is 15 amino acids long. Germline V lookup: CDR1 SGHTA, CDR2 FQGNSA.

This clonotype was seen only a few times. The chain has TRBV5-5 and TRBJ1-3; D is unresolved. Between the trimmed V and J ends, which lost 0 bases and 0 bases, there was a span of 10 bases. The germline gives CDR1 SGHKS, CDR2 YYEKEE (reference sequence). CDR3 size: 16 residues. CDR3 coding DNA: TGTGCCAGCAGCTTGGCCGAGGGTATCTCTGGAAACACCATATATTTT. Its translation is CASSLAEGISGNTIYF.

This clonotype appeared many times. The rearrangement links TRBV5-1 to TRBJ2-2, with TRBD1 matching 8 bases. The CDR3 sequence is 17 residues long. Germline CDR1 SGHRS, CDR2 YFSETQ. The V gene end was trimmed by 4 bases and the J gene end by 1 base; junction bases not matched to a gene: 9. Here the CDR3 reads CASSLTPGTGNTGELFF. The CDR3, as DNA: TGCGCCAGCAGCCTCACCCCCGGGACAGGGAACACCGGGGAGCTGTTTTTT.

CDR3 coding DNA: TGTGCCAGCAGTCAAGGGATAGCTGTCTCCTATAATTCACCCCTCCACTTT. Translated, it gives CASSQGIAVSYNSPLHF. The rearrangement uses TRBV6-1 and TRBJ1-6; D ambiguous. V was shortened by 5 bases and J by 0 bases, with 14 bases between the two germline ends. This CDR3 is 17 amino acids long. CDR1 is MNHNS, CDR2 SASEGT, per germline.

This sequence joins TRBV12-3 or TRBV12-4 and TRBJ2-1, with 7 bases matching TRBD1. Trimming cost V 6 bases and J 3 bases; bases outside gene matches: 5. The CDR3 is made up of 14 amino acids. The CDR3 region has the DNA TGTGCCAGCAGCGGGACAGAGGACTACAATGAGCAGTTCTTC. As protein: CASSGTEDYNEQFF.

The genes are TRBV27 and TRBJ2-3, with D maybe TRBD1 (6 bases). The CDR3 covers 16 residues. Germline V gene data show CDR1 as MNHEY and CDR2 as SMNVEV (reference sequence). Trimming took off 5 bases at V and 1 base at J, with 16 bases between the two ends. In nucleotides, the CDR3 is TGTGCCAGCAGTCTATACAGGACAGAGGGCACAGATACGCAGTATTTT. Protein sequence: CASSLYRTEGTDTQYF.

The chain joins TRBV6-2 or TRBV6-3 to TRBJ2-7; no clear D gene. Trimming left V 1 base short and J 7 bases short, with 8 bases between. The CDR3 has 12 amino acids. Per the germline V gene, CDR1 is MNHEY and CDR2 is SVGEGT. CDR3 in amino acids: CASSYFGGEQYF. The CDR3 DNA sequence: TGTGCCAGCAGTTACTTCGGTGGAGAGCAGTACTTC.

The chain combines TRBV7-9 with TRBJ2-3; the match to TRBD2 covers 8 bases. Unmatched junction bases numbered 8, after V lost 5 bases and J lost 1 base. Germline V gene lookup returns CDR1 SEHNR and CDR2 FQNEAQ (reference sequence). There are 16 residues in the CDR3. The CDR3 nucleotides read TGTGCCAGCAGCACTCACCCGGGACTAGGCACAGATACGCAGTATTTT. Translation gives CASSTHPGLGTDTQYF.